This section outlines one T cell receptor (beta chain) sequence together with its context. Antigen: not known. This sample was included in a study of cytomegalovirus exposure and HLA in healthy donors. Regarding the study as a whole: Cytomegalovirus-associated status was assigned to about 150 TCR beta chains. Highly shared variants forming one cluster were likely a sequencing artifact.

The V gene lost 5 bases and the J gene lost 5 bases, with 12 bases spanning the gap. The CDR3 contains 14 residues. Germline V lookup: CDR1 LNHNV, CDR2 YYDKDF (reference sequence). Primers for the PCR totalled 60 Vbeta and 13 Jbeta. Assay: immunoSEQ multiplex PCR; the TCRdb copy retains only in-frame clones and omits some. Of 150,000 to 200,000 clones listed, 84% are singletons. The specimen was PBMCs. The clonotype was recovered from a girl between 5 and 17 years old in good health and CMV-seropositive. The J gene is TRBJ1-4, the V gene TRBV15, with D tentatively TRBD1 (5 bases). The chain's CDR3 is CATSFRQGNEKLFF. CDR3 bases: TGTGCCACCAGCTTCCGCCAGGGCAATGAAAAACTGTTTTTT.